The 15 T cell receptor beta chains below were found in one sample sequenced in a study of tumor-infiltrating lymphocytes in primary liver carcinoma. For each extraction, RNA and DNA were obtained together from approximately 20-30 mg of unsorted bulk tissue. Constant-region priming of roughly 500 ng total RNA yielded TCR beta cDNA. Three nested multiplex PCR rounds, a slightly modified ARM-PCR method, built the TCR beta libraries. A C-beta reverse primer and TRBV1-TRBV30 forward primers served in each of the first two PCR rounds, at about 10 cycles apiece. TCRdb reanalysed the multiplex PCR reads using MiXCR and keeps one entry per CDR3 protein. Of some 87,000 distinct CDR3 sequences in the sample, approximately 72% were seen once. Sequencing was done on a sample of tumor-adjacent normal liver tissue. The receptors were sampled from a man aged 35 to 55 with primary liver carcinoma and hepatitis B virus infection.

About this clonotype itself: A much larger clonotype is one base distant, so this may be a read error. The chain uses TRBV30 and TRBJ2-3; D is perhaps TRBD1 (6 bases). The germline V gene has CDR1 GTSNPN and CDR2 SVGIG (reference sequence). The V end lost 3 bases, the J end lost 1 base, and 11 bases lay between the germline ends. The CDR3 is made up of 14 amino acids. CDR3 sequence: CAWRRAGGTDTQYF. The CDR3 DNA reads as TGTGCCTGGAGAAGGGCAGGGGGCACAGATACGCAGTATTTT.

A word on this clonotype: Without the conserved terminal phenylalanine or tryptophan, this CDR3 likely stems from a read error. The limits of the CDR3 on the DNA are not certain, so only TCRdb's listed CDR3 is given. V and J are TRBV11-2 and TRBJ2-7. Counting both end residues, the CDR3 totals 15 amino acids. CDR1 and CDR2 from the germline V gene are SGHAT and FQNNGV. CDR3 in amino acids: CASSLSVGISHEQYS.

Concerning this clonotype itself: One end of the junction is discordant with germline, which a read error may explain. The chain joins TRBV7-9 to TRBJ2-1; a weak D match, TRBD2 (6 bases). There are 12 residues in the CDR3. Germline assignment: CDR1 SEHNR and CDR2 FQNEAQ (reference sequence). The CDR3 region is CASSTTEGEQFF. In DNA, the CDR3 is TGTGCCAGCAGCACTACGGAGGGTGAGCAGTTTTTC.

This clonotype was seen only once. The V and J genes are TRBV11-2 and TRBJ2-3; D is ambiguous. Germline CDR1 is SGHAT and CDR2 is FQNNGV. The CDR3 sequence is 14 residues long. The CDR3 region is CVSRLERGTDTQYF. CDR3 DNA: TGTGTCAGTAGGTTAGAGAGAGGCACAGATACGCAGTATTTT.

Concerning this clonotype: It is likely a read error, because the conserved phenylalanine at the end of the CDR3 is missing. The CDR3 bases are TGCAGGGTGGACCGGGAGGGTACCTACGAGCAGTACCTC. It specifies CRVDREGTYEQYL. The chain joins TRBV29-1 to TRBJ2-7, with TRBD2 identical over 8 bases. This CDR3 region has 13 residues. CDR1 and CDR2 from the germline V gene are SQVTM and ANQGSEA.

As to this clonotype: A much bigger clone sits one base away, suggesting this may be a read error. V and J are TRBV7-9 and TRBJ1-1; D ambiguous. Germline loops: CDR1 SEHNR, CDR2 FQNEAQ (reference sequence). The CDR3 covers 15 residues. The CDR3 spells CASSLVTGMNTEVFF. The CDR3 nucleotides read TGTGCCAGCAGCTTAGTTACGGGTATGAACACTGAAGTTTTCTTT.

Points on this clonotype: A much larger clone sits a single nucleotide away, making a read error possible. In DNA form, the CDR3 reads TGTGCCAGCAGCTTAAATACAGACACTGAAGCTCTCTTT. As protein: CASSLNTDTEALF. V is TRBV13 and J is TRBJ1-1; D not certain. The germline CDR1 and CDR2 sequences are PRHDT and FYEKMQ (reference sequence). The CDR3 consists of 13 residues.

The J gene is TRBJ2-2, the V gene TRBV28; D is unresolved. The CDR3 is 14 amino acids. The germline CDR1 and CDR2 sequences are MDHEN and SYDVKM. V dropped 6 bases and J dropped 2 bases, with 10 bases sitting between them. The CDR3 loop reads CASRSESNTGELFF. The CDR3 DNA reads as TGTGCCAGCAGGAGCGAAAGTAACACCGGGGAGCTGTTTTTT.

A note on this clonotype: This sequence may be a read error, since a much larger clone differs from it by one base. The chain recombines TRBV6-2 or TRBV6-3 with TRBJ2-3; 7 nucleotides line up with TRBD2. This CDR3 spans 16 amino acids. The germline CDR1 and CDR2 sequences are MNHEY and SVGEGT. The CDR3 loop is CASSYSPSGSTDTHYF. The CDR3 DNA follows: TGTGCCAGCAGTTACTCTCCTAGCGGTAGCACAGATACGCACTATTTT.

For this clonotype: The conserved phenylalanine or tryptophan is not found at the CDR3 terminus, so this likely reflects a read error. The chain has TRBV6-1 and TRBJ2-3; TRBD1 aligns across 10 bases. The CDR3 runs to 16 residues. Germline CDR1 reads MNHNS; CDR2 reads SASEGT. CDR3 bases: TGTCCCAGCAGTGAGATGGGACAGGGGATCACAGATACGCAGTATTCT. It is translated as CPSSEMGQGITDTQYS.

This clonotype has only one observation. Since a much larger clone is just one base distant, this may be a read error. The chain links TRBV7-8 to TRBJ2-5; 12 bases map to TRBD2. CDR1 is SGHVS, CDR2 FQNEAQ, per germline. The length of the CDR3 is 16 residues. Trimming removed 10 bases from V and 5 bases from J; junction bases left unmatched: 14. CDR3 region: CANHSSGRAFWETQYF. In nucleotides, the CDR3 is TGTGCCAACCACTCTAGCGGGAGGGCCTTTTGGGAGACCCAGTACTTC.

This clonotype was found a few times. Relative to the germline gene, one junction end is altered; a read error may explain this. The chain couples TRBV5-4 to TRBJ2-1; D is uncertain. This CDR3 has 12 amino acids. Germline assignment: CDR1 SGHNT and CDR2 YYREEE (reference sequence). Here the CDR3 reads CPSSVRFDEQFF. CDR3 nucleotide sequence: TGTCCCAGCAGCGTACGTTTCGATGAGCAGTTCTTC.

For this clonotype: The CDR3 ends on some other residue instead of the conserved phenylalanine or tryptophan, so this is likely a read error. The V and J genes are TRBV5-1 and TRBJ2-3; 8 bases align to TRBD1. J lost 6 bases, V lost 8 bases, and 17 bases had no gene match. The length of the CDR3 is 16 residues. In germline, CDR1 is SGHRS, CDR2 YFSETQ. The chain's CDR3 is CARTPLGQGLYDTQYL. The CDR3 DNA sequence: TGCGCCAGGACGCCGCTCGGACAGGGCCTCTACGATACGCAGTATTTG.

This clonotype was seen a few times. The chain combines TRBV5-1 with TRBJ1-5; 9 positions match TRBD1. Germline assignment: CDR1 SGHRS and CDR2 YFSETQ. V lost 5 bases and J lost 3; bases outside the gene matches: 6. The CDR3 runs to 15 residues. CDR3 nucleotides: TGCGCCAGCAGTTCCACAGGGGGCGCCAATCAGCCCCAGCATTTT. This translates into CASSSTGGANQPQHF.

This clonotype was seen once. Given the absence of the conserved phenylalanine or tryptophan at the CDR3 end, a read error is likely. The limits of the CDR3 on the DNA are not certain, so only TCRdb's listed CDR3 is given. The chain has TRBV11-2 and TRBJ2-5. Germline CDR1 and CDR2: SGHAT and FQNNGV. The CDR3 length is 14 residues, termini included. CDR3 sequence reads: CASTQTEFEETQYS.